This T cell receptor beta chain was sequenced during a study of cytomegalovirus exposure and HLA in healthy donors. Study summary: Later, an analysis reported that the approximately 120 validation repertoires had used the same platform as the roughly 650 first-cohort repertoires.

The CDR3 loop spans 15 amino acids. CDR1 is SEHNR and CDR2 is FQNEAQ in the germline V gene (reference sequence). V lost 0 bases and J lost 3, with 12 bases in between. General observations from the study: In vitro data verified a few CMV-associated chains as specific for CMV antigens. The listing of 150 or so TCR beta chains classed them as cytomegalovirus-associated.

The count of this clone is one. Antigen unknown. Profiling relied on immunoSEQ multiplex PCR, and the TCRdb table lists in-frame clones only, not all of them. The table includes some 120,000 clones, approximately 94% detected once. The sequence derives from a man aged 18 to 29 in good health and CMV-seronegative. This chain connects TRBV7-9 to TRBJ2-7, with D possibly TRBD1 on 6 matching bases. Sample: PBMCs. The CDR3 reads CASSLATGAIYEQYF. In DNA form, the CDR3 reads TGTGCCAGCAGCTTAGCGACAGGTGCTATCTACGAGCAGTACTTC.